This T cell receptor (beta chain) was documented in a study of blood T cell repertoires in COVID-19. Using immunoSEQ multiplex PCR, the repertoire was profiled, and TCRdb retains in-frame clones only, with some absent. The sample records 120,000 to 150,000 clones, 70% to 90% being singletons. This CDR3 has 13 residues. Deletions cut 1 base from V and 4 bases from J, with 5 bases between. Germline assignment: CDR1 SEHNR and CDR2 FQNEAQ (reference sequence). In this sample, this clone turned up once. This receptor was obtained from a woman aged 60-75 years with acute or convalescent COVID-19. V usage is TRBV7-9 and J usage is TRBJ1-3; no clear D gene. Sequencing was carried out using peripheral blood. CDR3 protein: CASSLERGNTIYF. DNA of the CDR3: TGTGCCAGCAGCTTAGAACGGGGAAACACCATATATTTT.